The clone carrying this T cell receptor (beta chain) has more than one count but fewer than ten. Its antigen is unknown. The length of the CDR3 is 21 residues. Trimming at V came to 7 bases and at J to 9 bases, leaving 23 bases not matched to a gene. These data are taken from a study of T cell repertoires in cytomegalovirus infection. Overall study context: Carrying CMV and the relevant HLA type showed in public TCR beta signatures.

TCRdb called the reads again in MiXCR, with one record for every CDR3 protein. The repertoire holds about 27,000 distinct CDR3 sequences, with over 15% as singletons. Sample: CD8+ T cells from cultured PBMCs, taken from culture after CMV antigen stimulation. The chain couples TRBV12-3 or TRBV12-4 to TRBJ2-2; the match to TRBD2 covers 16 bases. This sequence was found in a human donor in good health (CMV status not recorded). Some clones in this sample may be carry-over from other donors' samples. The CDR3 is CASINPKGLAGGPNPVRELFF. CDR3 bases: TGTGCCAGCATTAATCCTAAGGGACTAGCGGGAGGGCCTAACCCTGTCCGGGAGCTGTTTTTT.